These T cell receptor beta chains were read from a single sample in a study of blood T cell repertoires in COVID-19. The protocol was immunoSEQ multiplex PCR, while the TCRdb copy is restricted to in-frame clones and leaves out a portion. This sample carries about 220,000 clones, around 80% of them seen once, and the ten largest clones take roughly 13%. Specimen: peripheral blood. These receptors were taken from a human donor in a cohort sampled during active COVID-19. CDR3s include the opening cysteine and the closing phenylalanine or tryptophan. The D gene is left open where the match is weak. The size entry is marked missing in some rows and otherwise reads once, few, many or a size class.

J gene: TRBJ2-2
D gene: NA
V gene: TRBV28
clone size: NA
CDR3 DNA: TGTGCCAGCAGTTTACGGCGGGCCTGGGAAGACACCGGGGAGCTGTTTTTT
CDR3 protein: CASSLRRAWEDTGELFF

J gene: TRBJ2-7
D gene: TRBD1
V gene: TRBV3-1/TRBV3-2
clone size: NA
CDR3 DNA: TGTGCCAGCAGCCAAGATCTCGACAGGGTCCACGAGCAGTACTTC
CDR3 protein: CASSQDLDRVHEQYF

J gene: TRBJ1-5
D gene: NA
V gene: TRBV19
clone size: NA
CDR3 DNA: TGTGCCAGTAGTGAAGGAGGGGGCAATCAGCCCCAGCATTTT
CDR3 protein: CASSEGGGNQPQHF

J gene: TRBJ1-6
D gene: NA
V gene: TRBV19
clone size: NA
CDR3 DNA: TGTGCCAGTAGTGGCAGGGATAATTCACCCCTCCACTTT
CDR3 protein: CASSGRDNSPLHF

J gene: TRBJ2-3
D gene: NA
V gene: TRBV27
clone size: NA
CDR3 DNA: TGTGCCAGCAGCCCGCCCGGACGGGGTGTAGATACGCAGTATTTT
CDR3 protein: CASSPPGRGVDTQYF

J gene: TRBJ1-2
D gene: TRBD1
V gene: TRBV7-9
clone size: NA
CDR3 DNA: TGTGCCAGCACCCCCGGGGGTGGAGGGGGCCTCAGCTATGGCTACACCTTC
CDR3 protein: CASTPGGGGGLSYGYTF

J gene: TRBJ2-7
D gene: NA
V gene: TRBV18
clone size: NA
CDR3 DNA: TGTGCCAGCTCACCCTGGACAGCTTACGAGCAGTACTTC
CDR3 protein: CASSPWTAYEQYF

J gene: TRBJ1-1
D gene: NA
V gene: TRBV6-5
clone size: many
CDR3 DNA: TGTGCCAGCAGTTACCTACAGGGGAACACTGAAGCTTTCTTT
CDR3 protein: CASSYLQGNTEAFF

J gene: TRBJ2-7
D gene: NA
V gene: TRBV18
clone size: once
CDR3 DNA: TGTGCCAGCTCACCGACCTGGACAACCTACGAGCAGTACTTC
CDR3 protein: CASSPTWTTYEQYF

J gene: TRBJ1-3
D gene: NA
V gene: TRBV6-1
clone size: NA
CDR3 DNA: TGTGCCAGCAGTGAACAGGACTCTGGAAACACCATATATTTT
CDR3 protein: CASSEQDSGNTIYF

J gene: TRBJ2-1
D gene: TRBD1
V gene: TRBV2
clone size: NA
CDR3 DNA: TGTGCCAGCAGGAAGGGACAGGGAAACTACAATGAGCAGTTCTTC
CDR3 protein: CASRKGQGNYNEQFF

J gene: TRBJ2-2
D gene: TRBD2
V gene: TRBV6-2/TRBV6-3
clone size: NA
CDR3 DNA: TGTGCCAGCAGTTCATGGACTAGCATCACCGGGGAGCTGTTTTTT
CDR3 protein: CASSSWTSITGELFF

J gene: TRBJ2-5
D gene: NA
V gene: TRBV14
clone size: NA
CDR3 DNA: TGTGCCAGCAGCCAAGGACCGAGGGTTGAGACCCAGTACTTC
CDR3 protein: CASSQGPRVETQYF

J gene: TRBJ1-1
D gene: NA
V gene: TRBV6-1
clone size: NA
CDR3 DNA: TGTGCCAGCAGTGAAATGGGGGCCATCTTGAACACTGAAGCTTTCTTT
CDR3 protein: CASSEMGAILNTEAFF

J gene: TRBJ2-7
D gene: TRBD1
V gene: TRBV3-1/TRBV3-2
clone size: NA
CDR3 DNA: TGTGCCAGCAGCCAAGGCAGACAGGGAAACGAGCAGTACTTC
CDR3 protein: CASSQGRQGNEQYF

J gene: TRBJ2-1
D gene: TRBD1
V gene: TRBV6-4
clone size: NA
CDR3 DNA: TGTGCCAGCAGTCGCGACAGGGGCAATGAGCAGTTCTTC
CDR3 protein: CASSRDRGNEQFF

J gene: TRBJ2-7
D gene: TRBD1
V gene: TRBV3-1/TRBV3-2
clone size: once
CDR3 DNA: TGTGCCAGCAGCCAAGAAGGCGGGTGGACAGGGTCTTACGAGCAGTACTTC
CDR3 protein: CASSQEGGWTGSYEQYF

J gene: TRBJ1-2
D gene: NA
V gene: TRBV30
clone size: once
CDR3 DNA: TGTGCCTTACAGGGAGATAACTATGGCTACACCTTC
CDR3 protein: CALQGDNYGYTF

J gene: TRBJ1-2
D gene: TRBD1
V gene: TRBV29-1
clone size: NA
CDR3 DNA: TGCAGCGTTTACAGGGGTTATGGCTACACCTTC
CDR3 protein: CSVYRGYGYTF

J gene: TRBJ2-1
D gene: TRBD2
V gene: TRBV6-2/TRBV6-3
clone size: once
CDR3 DNA: TGTGCCAGCAGTTACCCTTCTAGCGGGAGGAGTGGGGGCTACAATGAGCAGTTCTTC
CDR3 protein: CASSYPSSGRSGGYNEQFF

J gene: TRBJ1-5
D gene: NA
V gene: TRBV4-2
clone size: few
CDR3 DNA: TGTGCCAGCAGCCAAAGCGCACCGGGGGGTAAAGGGACGGGAGGAATCCAGCCCCAGCATTTT
CDR3 protein: CASSQSAPGGKGTGGIQPQHF

J gene: TRBJ2-1
D gene: NA
V gene: TRBV6-1
clone size: NA
CDR3 DNA: TGTGCCAGCAGTGAAGTAGGGGACAATGAGCAGTTCTTC
CDR3 protein: CASSEVGDNEQFF

J gene: TRBJ2-3
D gene: TRBD1
V gene: TRBV29-1
clone size: once
CDR3 DNA: TGCAGCGCCCCGGGACAGGGCTACACAGATACGCAGTATTTT
CDR3 protein: CSAPGQGYTDTQYF

J gene: TRBJ1-6
D gene: TRBD1
V gene: TRBV25-1
clone size: NA
CDR3 DNA: TGTGCCAGCAGCCTCCCAGGGGGCCCTTCACCCCTCCACTTT
CDR3 protein: CASSLPGGPSPLHF

J gene: TRBJ2-7
D gene: NA
V gene: TRBV5-1
clone size: once
CDR3 DNA: TGCGCCAGCAGCTTGTCAGGGTTTCCCTACGAGCAGTACTTC
CDR3 protein: CASSLSGFPYEQYF

J gene: TRBJ2-2
D gene: TRBD2
V gene: TRBV28
clone size: NA
CDR3 DNA: TGTGCCAGCAACTTAGGACTAGCCGGGGAGCTGTTTTTT
CDR3 protein: CASNLGLAGELFF

J gene: TRBJ1-3
D gene: NA
V gene: TRBV5-6
clone size: NA
CDR3 DNA: TGTGCCAGCAGCTACGGACAGTTGTACTCTGGAAACACCATATATTTT
CDR3 protein: CASSYGQLYSGNTIYF

J gene: TRBJ2-7
D gene: NA
V gene: TRBV28
clone size: once
CDR3 DNA: TGTGCCAGCAGCATTCCCGCAGGCGAGCAGTACTTC
CDR3 protein: CASSIPAGEQYF

J gene: TRBJ2-2
D gene: NA
V gene: TRBV5-1
clone size: NA
CDR3 DNA: TGCGCCAGCAGCTTAGAGGCCGACACCGGGGAGCTGTTTTTT
CDR3 protein: CASSLEADTGELFF

J gene: TRBJ1-2
D gene: TRBD1
V gene: TRBV30
clone size: few
CDR3 DNA: TGTGCCTGGAGAAAAGACAGGGAGAACTATGGCTACACCTTC
CDR3 protein: CAWRKDRENYGYTF

J gene: TRBJ1-2
D gene: NA
V gene: TRBV27
clone size: once
CDR3 DNA: TGTGCCAGCAGTTACAACGGAGGGGATGGCTACACCTTC
CDR3 protein: CASSYNGGDGYTF

J gene: TRBJ2-7
D gene: NA
V gene: TRBV9
clone size: NA
CDR3 DNA: TGTGCCAGCAGCGACAGACAGGACGCATGGGACGAGCAGTACTTC
CDR3 protein: CASSDRQDAWDEQYF

J gene: TRBJ2-3
D gene: NA
V gene: TRBV29-1
clone size: NA
CDR3 DNA: TGCAGCCTAAGCCTAGGGACTCTCATAGATACGCAGTATTTT
CDR3 protein: CSLSLGTLIDTQYF

J gene: TRBJ2-2
D gene: TRBD2
V gene: TRBV5-1
clone size: NA
CDR3 DNA: TGCGCCAGCAGCGCGCAGGTCGGAGCGGGAGGCGGGGAGCTGTTTTTT
CDR3 protein: CASSAQVGAGGGELFF

J gene: TRBJ2-7
D gene: NA
V gene: TRBV11-3
clone size: NA
CDR3 DNA: TGTGCCAGCAGCCAAAGCGGTTACGAGCAGTACTTC
CDR3 protein: CASSQSGYEQYF

J gene: TRBJ2-1
D gene: TRBD1
V gene: TRBV9
clone size: NA
CDR3 DNA: TGTGCCAGCAGCCCAGGAGGGACAGGGAGTGTGCATGAGCAGTTCTTC
CDR3 protein: CASSPGGTGSVHEQFF

J gene: TRBJ2-3
D gene: NA
V gene: TRBV19
clone size: NA
CDR3 DNA: TGTGCCAGTAGTATGGGTCTAGCGACCGTCTCGCAGTATTTT
CDR3 protein: CASSMGLATVSQYF

J gene: TRBJ2-2
D gene: NA
V gene: TRBV3-1/TRBV3-2
clone size: NA
CDR3 DNA: TGTGCCAGCAGCCAAAGGGGGGGACTTAACACCGGGGAGCTGTTTTTT
CDR3 protein: CASSQRGGLNTGELFF

J gene: TRBJ1-5
D gene: NA
V gene: TRBV5-1
clone size: NA
CDR3 DNA: TGCGCCAGCAGCTTGGAGGAGGGCAATCAGCCCCAGCATTTT
CDR3 protein: CASSLEEGNQPQHF

J gene: TRBJ2-3
D gene: TRBD2
V gene: TRBV19
clone size: NA
CDR3 DNA: TGTGCCAGTAATGGACTAGCGGGGGCGTCTAGCACAGATACGCAGTATTTT
CDR3 protein: CASNGLAGASSTDTQYF

J gene: TRBJ2-5
D gene: TRBD1
V gene: TRBV28
clone size: few
CDR3 DNA: TGTGCCAGCCGACTATACAGGGGGCTTTCGCAGACCCAGTACTTC
CDR3 protein: CASRLYRGLSQTQYF

J gene: TRBJ1-1
D gene: TRBD1
V gene: TRBV5-4
clone size: NA
CDR3 DNA: TGTGCCAGCAGCTTGGCCGGGGACAGGGGGCTCACTGAAGCTTTCTTT
CDR3 protein: CASSLAGDRGLTEAFF

J gene: TRBJ1-6
D gene: NA
V gene: TRBV7-7
clone size: once
CDR3 DNA: TGTGCTAGCAGCTGCCGGAGCTCCTATAATTCACCCCTCCACTTT
CDR3 protein: CASSCRSSYNSPLHF

J gene: TRBJ2-3
D gene: TRBD1
V gene: TRBV6-5
clone size: NA
CDR3 DNA: TGTGCCAGCAGAACCGGACAGGGGTACACAGATACGCAGTATTTT
CDR3 protein: CASRTGQGYTDTQYF

J gene: TRBJ1-5
D gene: TRBD1
V gene: TRBV6-5
clone size: NA
CDR3 DNA: TGTGCCAGCACCCCGACAGGGGTTCAGCCCCAGCATTTT
CDR3 protein: CASTPTGVQPQHF

J gene: TRBJ1-2
D gene: NA
V gene: TRBV27
clone size: NA
CDR3 DNA: TGTGCCAGCAGTTCAGGATTCCTCTATGGCTACACCTTC
CDR3 protein: CASSSGFLYGYTF

J gene: TRBJ2-2
D gene: NA
V gene: TRBV5-1
clone size: NA
CDR3 DNA: TGCGCCAGCAGTACGGGACAGAACACCGGGGAGCTGTTTTTT
CDR3 protein: CASSTGQNTGELFF

J gene: TRBJ1-2
D gene: NA
V gene: TRBV5-1
clone size: NA
CDR3 DNA: TGCGCCAGCAGCCCGGGGACTAACTATGGCTACACCTTC
CDR3 protein: CASSPGTNYGYTF

J gene: TRBJ2-6
D gene: TRBD2
V gene: TRBV18
clone size: once
CDR3 DNA: TGTGCCAGCTCCCCCGGGGGGGAAGGGGCCAACGTCCTGACTTTC
CDR3 protein: CASSPGGEGANVLTF

J gene: TRBJ2-5
D gene: NA
V gene: TRBV6-5
clone size: NA
CDR3 DNA: TGTGCCAGCAGGGCGGGTAGGGCCCAAGAGACCCAGTACTTC
CDR3 protein: CASRAGRAQETQYF

J gene: TRBJ1-1
D gene: NA
V gene: TRBV4-2
clone size: NA
CDR3 DNA: TGTGCCAGCAGCCAAAATAGCTATGAAGCTTTCTTT
CDR3 protein: CASSQNSYEAFF

J gene: TRBJ2-3
D gene: TRBD2
V gene: TRBV7-2
clone size: NA
CDR3 DNA: TGTGCCAGCAGCTTTAGCGGGAGTCCCCCAGATACGCAGTATTTT
CDR3 protein: CASSFSGSPPDTQYF